Listed below are T cell receptor beta chains from one sample, sequenced in a study of T cells in Graves' hyperthyroidism and ophthalmopathy. TCRdb recomputed calls from the multiplex PCR reads with MiXCR, one row per CDR3 protein. Here the sample spans some 500,000 distinct CDR3 sequences, 15% to 20% being singletons. Sequenced sample: blood. Receptors were obtained from a woman under 40 with Graves' ophthalmopathy. Each CDR3 is given with its conserved first and last residue. Fields, in order: CDR3 DNA, CDR3 protein, D gene, clone size, V gene, J gene. The D gene is left open where the match is weak. Only part of the rows carry a size: once, few, many, or a class if the clone is expanded.

CDR3nt: TGCAGTGCTATCCGACAGGATCCTAATTCACCCCTCCACTTT
CDR3aa: CSAIRQDPNSPLHF
d_gene: -
abundance: -
v_gene: TRBV20-1
j_gene: TRBJ1-6

CDR3nt: TGCGCCAGCAGCCAAGTGACTAGGAGTTACGAGCAGTACTTC
CDR3aa: CASSQVTRSYEQYF
d_gene: -
abundance: -
v_gene: TRBV4-1
j_gene: TRBJ2-7

CDR3nt: TGTGCCAGTAGTATAGCCCCAGGGGGAATCTACAATGAGCAGTTCTTC
CDR3aa: CASSIAPGGIYNEQFF
d_gene: TRBD1
abundance: -
v_gene: TRBV19
j_gene: TRBJ2-1

CDR3nt: TGTGCCAGCAGTCCATCGGGACAACTCTACGAGCAGTACTTC
CDR3aa: CASSPSGQLYEQYF
d_gene: -
abundance: many
v_gene: TRBV27
j_gene: TRBJ2-7

CDR3nt: TGTGCCTGGAGTGGGAGGACAGGGGCTGGGGCTTTCTTT
CDR3aa: CAWSGRTGAGAFF
d_gene: TRBD1
abundance: many
v_gene: TRBV30
j_gene: TRBJ1-1

CDR3nt: TGTGCCAGCAGCTTATCCCCGTCGAACACCGGGGAGCTGTTTTTT
CDR3aa: CASSLSPSNTGELFF
d_gene: -
abundance: many
v_gene: TRBV11-2
j_gene: TRBJ2-2

CDR3nt: TGTGCCAGCAGTGCCGACAGAGGCTCTGGAAACACCATATATTTT
CDR3aa: CASSADRGSGNTIYF
d_gene: -
abundance: many
v_gene: TRBV2
j_gene: TRBJ1-3

CDR3nt: TGTGCCAGTAGTGACGGACAGAGCACTGAAGCTTTCTTT
CDR3aa: CASSDGQSTEAFF
d_gene: -
abundance: few
v_gene: TRBV19
j_gene: TRBJ1-1

CDR3nt: TGCGCCAGCAGCCAAGTCAGGGGGCAGAACACTGAAGCTTTCTTT
CDR3aa: CASSQVRGQNTEAFF
d_gene: TRBD1
abundance: many
v_gene: TRBV4-1
j_gene: TRBJ1-1

CDR3nt: TGCAGCGTTACCCGGGCGGCATACGAGCAGTACTTC
CDR3aa: CSVTRAAYEQYF
d_gene: -
abundance: few
v_gene: TRBV29-1
j_gene: TRBJ2-7

CDR3nt: TGCGCCAGCAGCCAAGACATAGGGGGCTACGAGCAGTACTTC
CDR3aa: CASSQDIGGYEQYF
d_gene: -
abundance: -
v_gene: TRBV4-3
j_gene: TRBJ2-7

CDR3nt: TGCGCCAGCAGCCATATAGCGAGCACCTTCTACGAGCAGTACTTC
CDR3aa: CASSHIASTFYEQYF
d_gene: -
abundance: many
v_gene: TRBV4-3
j_gene: TRBJ2-7

CDR3nt: TGTGCCAGCACGGTCAGCAATCAGCCCCAGCATTTT
CDR3aa: CASTVSNQPQHF
d_gene: -
abundance: many
v_gene: TRBV28
j_gene: TRBJ1-5

CDR3nt: TGTGCCAGCAGTTACTCTAGGGGGCACCCTTGGGGAGAGACCCAGTACTTC
CDR3aa: CASSYSRGHPWGETQYF
d_gene: TRBD1
abundance: -
v_gene: TRBV6-2/TRBV6-3
j_gene: TRBJ2-5